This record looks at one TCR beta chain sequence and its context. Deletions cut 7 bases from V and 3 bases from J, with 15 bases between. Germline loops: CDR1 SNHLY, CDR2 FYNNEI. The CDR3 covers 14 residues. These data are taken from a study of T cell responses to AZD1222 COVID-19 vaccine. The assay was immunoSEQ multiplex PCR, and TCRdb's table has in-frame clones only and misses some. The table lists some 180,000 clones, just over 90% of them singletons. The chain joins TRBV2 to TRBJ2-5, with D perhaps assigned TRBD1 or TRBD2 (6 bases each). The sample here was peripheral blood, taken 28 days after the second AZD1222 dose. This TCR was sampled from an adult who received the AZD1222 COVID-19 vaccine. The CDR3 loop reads CASKQRGAEETQYF. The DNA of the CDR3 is TGTGCCAGCAAACAGAGGGGGGCAGAAGAGACCCAGTACTTC.